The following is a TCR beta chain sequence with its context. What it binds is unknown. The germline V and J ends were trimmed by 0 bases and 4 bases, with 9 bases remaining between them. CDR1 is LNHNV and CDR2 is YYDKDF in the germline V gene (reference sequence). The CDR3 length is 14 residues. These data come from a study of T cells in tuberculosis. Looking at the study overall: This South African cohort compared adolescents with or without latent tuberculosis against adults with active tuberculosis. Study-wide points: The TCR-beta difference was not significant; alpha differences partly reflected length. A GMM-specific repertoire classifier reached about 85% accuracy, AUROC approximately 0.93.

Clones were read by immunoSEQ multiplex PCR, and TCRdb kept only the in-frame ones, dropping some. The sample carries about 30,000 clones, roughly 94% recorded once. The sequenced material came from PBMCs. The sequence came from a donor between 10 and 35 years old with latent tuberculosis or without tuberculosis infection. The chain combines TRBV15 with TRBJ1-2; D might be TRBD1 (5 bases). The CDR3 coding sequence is TGTGCCACCAGCAGAGATCGGGGGACCTATGGCTACACCTTC. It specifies CATSRDRGTYGYTF.